This T cell receptor (beta chain) stems from a study of cytomegalovirus exposure and HLA in healthy donors. With 2 bases clipped from V and 1 base from J, the junction kept 5 bases outside the gene matches. Germline V gene sequence: CDR1 SGHRS, CDR2 YFSETQ. The CDR3 sequence is 15 residues long. PCR involved 60 Vbeta and 13 Jbeta primers. Sequenced by immunoSEQ multiplex PCR; TCRdb stores in-frame clones only, minus some. This sample has about 140,000 clones, with approximately 72% found just once. This TCR was recovered from a woman aged 55-69 years in good health and CMV-seronegative. The specimen sequenced was PBMCs. The rearrangement uses TRBV5-1 and TRBJ2-7, with 8 positions matching TRBD1. The CDR3 DNA reads TGCGCCAGCAGCTTTCGACAGGGGTCTTCCTACGAGCAGTACTTC. This codes for CASSFRQGSSYEQYF.